One and the same sample provided the 22 T cell receptor beta chains below, sequenced in a study of blood T cell repertoires in COVID-19. Here immunoSEQ multiplex PCR was the method, and the copy in TCRdb shows in-frame clones only, minus some. This table holds about 83,000 clones, 86% found once. Input material: peripheral blood. These receptors originate from a man between 45 and 60 years old with active COVID-19.

With respect to this clone: The junction and the germline gene differ at one end; a read error may be behind it. The chain joins TRBV7-7 to TRBJ2-3, with a weak D call TRBD1 (6 bases). The CDR3 sequence is 15 residues long. Germline loops: CDR1 SSHAT, CDR2 FNYEAQ (reference sequence). The CDR3: CASSLTGQSTDTQYF. For the CDR3, the DNA is TGTGCTAGCAGCTTAACCGGACAGAGCACAGATACGCAGTATTTT.

The genes are TRBV28 and TRBJ2-2; 7 bases are a match to TRBD1. The CDR3 is 16 residues long. Germline CDR1 and CDR2: MDHEN and SYDVKM. V dropped 5 bases and J dropped 0; count of bases not matched to a gene: 6. The DNA of the CDR3 is TGTGCCAGCAGTCCTACAGGGGTCTCGAACACCGGGGAGCTGTTTTTT. It translates to CASSPTGVSNTGELFF.

This clone has a single count. The same CDR3 can be traced to other DNA sequences in this sample. The CDR3 DNA follows: TGTGCCAGCAGCTTAGAGGGGACTAGCGGGAGGTTCTACAATGAGCAGTTCTTC. Its protein product is CASSLEGTSGRFYNEQFF. This chain joins TRBV7-2 and TRBJ2-1; TRBD2 matches at 15 bases. The CDR3 sequence is 18 residues long. V was clipped by 1 base and J by 3 bases; unmatched bases: 4. The germline V gene encodes CDR1 SGHTA and CDR2 FQGNSA.

The chain combines TRBV24-1 with TRBJ2-7, with D tentatively TRBD1 (5 bases). The CDR3 is 13 residues long. V shed 11 bases and J shed 3 bases, with 16 bases lying between them. Germline CDR1 is KGHDR and CDR2 is SFDVKD. The CDR3 spells CANQPPGYYEQYF. The CDR3 nucleotides read TGTGCCAACCAACCACCAGGGTACTACGAGCAGTACTTC.

Here the CDR3 reads CASSRLSLNTGELFF. Written as DNA, the CDR3 is TGTGCCAGCAGCCGACTCTCCTTAAACACCGGGGAGCTGTTTTTT. The V and J genes are TRBV9 and TRBJ2-2; D ambiguous. The CDR3 is 15 residues long. Germline assignment: CDR1 SGDLS and CDR2 YYNGEE. V was clipped by 4 bases and J by 2 bases, with 12 bases between them.

The J gene is TRBJ2-1, the V gene TRBV5-1; 12 nucleotides match TRBD2. This CDR3 spans 16 amino acids. Germline assignment: CDR1 SGHRS and CDR2 YFSETQ. V gave up 3 bases and J gave up 4 bases; unmatched junction bases: 5. The CDR3 spells CASSSRGTSGYNEQFF. DNA of the CDR3: TGCGCCAGCAGCTCCAGGGGGACTAGCGGGTACAATGAGCAGTTCTTC.

The chain has TRBV19 and TRBJ2-7; D gene uncertain. The CDR3 contains 13 residues. Germline values: CDR1 LNHDA, CDR2 SQIVND (reference sequence). Trimming pared 5 bases from V and 5 bases from J, leaving 13 bases between. For the CDR3, the DNA is TGTGCCAGTAGTGCAATCCCCCGGGACGAGCAGTACTTC. Protein sequence: CASSAIPRDEQYF.

The chain couples TRBV7-2 to TRBJ2-7; D perhaps matches TRBD2 (5 bases). This CDR3 has 15 residues. The germline CDR1 and CDR2 sequences are SGHTA and FQGNSA. V was cut by 5 bases and J by 0 bases, with 14 bases left in between. CDR3 in amino acids: CASSPGLMSSYEQYF. The CDR3 DNA follows: TGTGCCAGCAGCCCTGGACTGATGAGCTCCTACGAGCAGTACTTC.

This clone was picked up a small number of times. The rearrangement links TRBV10-3 to TRBJ2-5; 7 bases align to TRBD1. CDR1 ENHRY and CDR2 SYGVKD come from the germline V gene. This CDR3 comprises 15 residues. Losses at the gene ends were 5 bases for V and 2 bases for J; bases not matched to a gene: 8. The CDR3 is CAISPGTAIQETQYF. CDR3 DNA: TGTGCCATCAGTCCCGGGACAGCAATTCAAGAGACCCAGTACTTC.

The chain is built from TRBV5-5 and TRBJ2-3; 12 bases map to TRBD2. The V gene's germline CDR1 is SGHKS and CDR2 YYEKEE (reference sequence). The J segment lost 5 bases and the V segment lost 0 bases, leaving 7 bases of the junction unmatched. CDR3 length: 17 residues. DNA for the CDR3: TGTGCCAGCAGCTTGGCTCTAGCGGGAGGGCCAATAGATACGCAGTATTTT. This sequence encodes CASSLALAGGPIDTQYF.

In this sample, this clone turned up once. The chain is built from TRBV28 and TRBJ2-7; TRBD2 matches at 9 bases. CDR1 is MDHEN and CDR2 is SYDVKM in the germline V gene. With 6 bases clipped from V and 0 bases from J, the junction kept 6 bases outside the gene matches. CDR3 length: 15 residues. CDR3: CASRYLTSGSYEQYF. CDR3 bases: TGTGCCAGCAGGTACTTGACTAGCGGCTCCTACGAGCAGTACTTC.

The chain employs TRBV9 and TRBJ2-7; a possible D gene is TRBD2 (5 bases). CDR1 and CDR2 from the germline V gene are SGDLS and YYNGEE. V shed 0 bases and J shed 0 bases, with 10 bases lying between them. The CDR3 contains 15 residues. The CDR3 nucleotides are TGTGCCAGCAGCGTAGAGGGAGTCAGCTCCTACGAGCAGTACTTC. This translates into CASSVEGVSSYEQYF. The full variable domain, completed using reference TRBV9 and TRBJ2-7, is DSGVTQTPKHLITATGQRVTLRCSPRSGDLSVYWYQQSLDQGLQFLIQYYNGEERAKGNILERFSAQQFPDLHSELNLSSLELGDSALYFCASSVEGVSSYEQYFGPGTRLTVT.

V and J are TRBV11-3 and TRBJ1-1; D is ambiguous. CDR3 length: 13 amino acids. The germline V gene encodes CDR1 SGHNT and CDR2 YENEEA. V was shortened by 5 bases and J by 2 bases, with 9 bases between the two germline ends. CDR3 in DNA: TGTGCCAGCAGCGCACAGCTAAACACTGAAGCTTTCTTT. As protein: CASSAQLNTEAFF.

V usage is TRBV4-3 and J usage is TRBJ2-1; D might be TRBD1 (5 bases). The CDR3 has 17 residues. Trimming shortened V by 0 bases and J by 2 bases, and 14 bases separated the two germline ends. CDR1 and CDR2 from the germline V gene are LGHNA and YSLEER. Here the CDR3 reads CASSQDQGQGPYNEQFF. For the CDR3, the DNA is TGCGCCAGCAGCCAAGATCAAGGGCAGGGTCCCTACAATGAGCAGTTCTTC.

The chain links TRBV5-4 to TRBJ2-7, with D perhaps matching TRBD1 (6 bases). V lost 1 base and J 3 bases, leaving 8 bases between the germline ends. This CDR3 has 13 residues. The germline gives CDR1 SGHNT, CDR2 YYREEE (reference sequence). The DNA for the CDR3 is TGTGCCAGCAGCTTGCAACAGGGCTACGAGCAGTACTTC. Protein product: CASSLQQGYEQYF.

The chain links TRBV19 to TRBJ2-7; weak D call: TRBD1 (6 bases). The germline V and J ends were trimmed by 3 bases and 2 bases, with 14 bases remaining between them. The germline V gene encodes CDR1 LNHDA and CDR2 SQIVND (reference sequence). This CDR3 is built from 15 residues. CDR3 protein: CASSILLGQPYEQYF. The CDR3 DNA reads as TGTGCCAGTAGTATCCTCCTCGGACAGCCCTACGAGCAGTACTTC. Variable domain in full (rest from reference TRBV19 and TRBJ2-7): DGGITQSPKYLFRKEGQNVTLSCEQNLNHDAMYWYRQDPGQGLRLIYYSQIVNDFQKGDIAEGYSVSREKKESFPLTVTSAQKNPTAFYLCASSILLGQPYEQYFGPGTRLTVT.

V is TRBV19 and J is TRBJ2-5, with a tentative D call TRBD1 (6 bases). Germline assignment: CDR1 LNHDA and CDR2 SQIVND (reference sequence). This CDR3 is built from 13 residues. Trimming shortened V by 3 bases and J by 3 bases, and 8 bases separated the two germline ends. CDR3 amino acids: CASSIDRKETQYF. The CDR3 nucleotides read TGTGCCAGTAGTATTGACAGGAAAGAGACCCAGTACTTC. Full variable domain (outside the CDR3, taken from reference TRBV19 and TRBJ2-5): DGGITQSPKYLFRKEGQNVTLSCEQNLNHDAMYWYRQDPGQGLRLIYYSQIVNDFQKGDIAEGYSVSREKKESFPLTVTSAQKNPTAFYLCASSIDRKETQYFGPGTRLLVL.

This clone has more than one count but fewer than ten. V usage is TRBV7-9 and J usage is TRBJ2-5; 8 bases match TRBD2. Trimming removed 4 bases from V and 5 bases from J; junction bases left unmatched: 12. CDR3 length equals 16 residues. CDR1 SEHNR and CDR2 FQNEAQ come from the germline V gene (reference sequence). The CDR3 sequence: CASSYSGTRTMETQYF. CDR3 nucleotides: TGTGCCAGCAGCTATTCCGGGACTAGGACGATGGAGACCCAGTACTTC.

V and J are TRBV6-5 and TRBJ2-7, with 14 bases identical to TRBD2. V trimming: 7 bases; J trimming: 6 bases; junction bases outside the gene matches: 5. Germline CDR1 is MNHEY and CDR2 is SVGAGI. This CDR3 is built from 14 residues. Here the CDR3 reads CASMGLAGVGEQYF. The DNA of the CDR3 is TGTGCCAGCATGGGACTAGCGGGAGTGGGCGAGCAGTACTTC.

This rearrangement joins TRBV7-3 to TRBJ1-5, with D possibly being TRBD1 (5 bases). The CDR3 covers 14 residues. Trimming stripped 6 bases from V and 2 bases from J, with 11 bases between. Germline CDR1 and CDR2: SGHTA and FQGTGA. Here the CDR3 DNA reads TGTGCCAGCAGATACCGACAGTGCAATCAGCCCCAGCATTTT. Translation: CASRYRQCNQPQHF.

This chain connects TRBV19 to TRBJ1-2, with D possibly TRBD1 on 5 matching bases. This CDR3 spans 14 amino acids. Germline lookup yields CDR1 LNHDA and CDR2 SQIVND (reference sequence). Trimming cost V 3 bases and J 3 bases, with 11 bases left between them. Here the CDR3 DNA reads TGTGCCAGTAGTATCCTCAGGGCAGACTATGGCTACACCTTC. Translated: CASSILRADYGYTF.

V usage is TRBV28 and J usage is TRBJ1-6, with D hard to call. V lost 5 bases and J lost 3, with 11 bases in between. The CDR3 consists of 15 residues. CDR1 and CDR2 (germline): MDHEN, SYDVKM. In DNA, the CDR3 is TGTGCCAGCAGTCAATATGGGAGCTATAATTCACCCCTCCACTTT. Translation: CASSQYGSYNSPLHF.